Given below is one TCR beta chain in context. The germline gene is not matched at one end of the junction; a read error may be the cause. The same CDR3 can be traced to other DNA sequences in this sample. Sequenced by immunoSEQ multiplex PCR; TCRdb stores in-frame clones only, minus some. Of some 150,000 clones in the sample, 75% to 90% were seen once. This specimen belongs to a study of radiation and T cells in renal cell carcinoma. The time point denotes: blood 4 weeks post-SBRT, at nephrectomy. As for treatment: 15 Gy SBRT to primary tumor, nephrectomy 4 weeks later. Sample: blood, taken from a patient whose treatment included radiotherapy and nephrectomy. The clonotype comes from a woman aged 50 to 60 with renal cell carcinoma.

The CDR3 protein is CASSYSSGVESRYTF. CDR3 bases: TGCGCCAGCAGTTACTCGTCTGGGGTTGAGAGCCGCTACACCTTC. The chain couples TRBV6-5 to TRBJ1-2; D gene uncertain. Germline lookup yields CDR1 MNHEY and CDR2 SVGAGI. The CDR3 has 15 residues.